This T cell receptor (beta chain) was obtained from a study of OX40 agonist ivuxolimab in advanced cancers. Using immunoSEQ multiplex PCR, the repertoire was profiled, and TCRdb retains in-frame clones only, with some absent. This sample has fewer than 85,000 clones; around 80% occur once, and the top ten carry over 4.5%. On this clone: Antigen: not known.

Study results and limitations: Antigen specificity of clonally expanded peripheral T cells was not established.

V shed 1 base, J shed 5 bases, and the junction held 4 bases outside the gene matches. The germline CDR1 and CDR2 sequences are SGHAT and FQNNGV. This CDR3 has 15 residues. This clonotype originated in an adult with an advanced solid tumor such as melanoma, head and neck, liver or kidney cancer. This specimen was CD4+ or CD8+ T cells sorted from blood, taken in a trial of the OX40 agonist ivuxolimab. V usage is TRBV11-2 and J usage is TRBJ2-5; 10 bases map to TRBD2. The CDR3: CASSLALAGSETQYF. In DNA, the CDR3 is TGTGCCAGCAGCTTAGCACTAGCGGGGAGTGAGACCCAGTACTTC.